The next 3 T cell receptor beta chains were all read from a single sample in a study of T cells in tuberculosis. TCRdb's copy holds only in-frame clones and misses some; the assay was immunoSEQ multiplex PCR. The sample records tens of thousands of clones, around nine tenths being singletons. The specimen was PBMCs. The receptors shown here come from a donor between 10 and 35 years old with latent tuberculosis or without tuberculosis infection. Some clones in this sample may be carry-over from other donors' samples.

V usage is TRBV5-1 and J usage is TRBJ2-4; 7 positions agree with TRBD2. The CDR3 spans 18 residues. Germline-derived CDR1 and CDR2 are SGHRS and YFSETQ. Trimming at V came to 1 base and at J to 0 bases, leaving 10 bases not matched to a gene. The CDR3 loop reads CASSLWQGGWIAKNIQYF. In DNA, the CDR3 is TGCGCCAGCAGCTTGTGGCAGGGAGGGTGGATAGCCAAAAACATTCAGTACTTC. The entire variable domain, with the rest obtained from reference TRBV5-1 and TRBJ2-4, is as follows: KAGVTQTPRYLIKTRGQQVTLSCSPISGHRSVSWYQQTPGQGLQFLFEYFSETQRNKGNFPGRFSGRQFSNSRSEMNVSTLELGDSALYLCASSLWQGGWIAKNIQYFGAGTRLSVL.

This chain connects TRBV2 to TRBJ2-7; 7 nucleotides align to TRBD2. Germline V gene sequence: CDR1 SNHLY, CDR2 FYNNEI. Germline trimming cut 10 bases from V and 2 bases from J; bases unmatched to any gene: 8. The CDR3 totals 13 residues. CDR3 protein: CATLRGVTYEQYF. As DNA, the CDR3 is TGTGCCACCCTCCGGGGGGTTACCTACGAGCAGTACTTC.

Judged by abundance, this clone is medium-sized. This chain links TRBV10-1 with TRBJ2-2; D is unresolved. This CDR3 is built from 15 residues. V shed 2 bases and J shed 6 bases, with 13 bases lying between them. CDR1 WNHNN and CDR2 SYGVQD come from the germline V gene (reference sequence). In DNA form, the CDR3 reads TGCGCCAGCAGTGAGGAGAGGCTAAACGCCGGGGAGCTGTTTTTT. Its protein product is CASSEERLNAGELFF.